The sequence of this T cell receptor beta chain was determined in a study of T cell responses to AZD1222 COVID-19 vaccine. Concerning this clone itself: The antigen remains undetermined.

Study-wide results and caveats: Regions 160-218 and 743-854 dominated among vaccine-associated CD4 TCRs spanning spike.

Here immunoSEQ multiplex PCR was the method, and the copy in TCRdb shows in-frame clones only, minus some. The sample records around 160,000 clones, around nine tenths being singletons. Germline V gene lookup returns CDR1 SGHTA and CDR2 FQGNSA. V lost 6 bases to trimming and J lost 2 bases, with 10 bases between them. The CDR3 totals 13 residues. Material: peripheral blood, obtained on day 0 of AZD1222 vaccination. This chain joins TRBV7-2 and TRBJ1-2; D is undetermined. This TCR derives from an adult in good health. CDR3 coding DNA: TGTGCCAGCAGTCCCCAGAGAAACTATGGCTACACCTTC. Protein product: CASSPQRNYGYTF.